This record looks at one T cell receptor (beta chain) sequence and its context. The source of the sample is a study of control samples from healthy donors and cancer patients. Germline CDR1 and CDR2: SEHNR and FQNEAQ (reference sequence). The CDR3 loop spans 17 amino acids. The ends were cut back, 4 bases at V and 4 bases at J, with 20 bases in the middle. Profiling relied on immunoSEQ multiplex PCR, and the TCRdb table lists in-frame clones only, not all of them. The sample holds about 170,000 clones, 93% seen once. Sequenced: blood. The chain links TRBV7-9 to TRBJ1-5; a possible D gene is TRBD1 (5 bases). The receptor's source is a woman aged 55-69 years in good health. In DNA, the CDR3 is TGTGCCAGCAGCTCGACGTTGATGGGACGGGAAAATCAGCCCCAGCATTTT. Encoded protein: CASSSTLMGRENQPQHF.